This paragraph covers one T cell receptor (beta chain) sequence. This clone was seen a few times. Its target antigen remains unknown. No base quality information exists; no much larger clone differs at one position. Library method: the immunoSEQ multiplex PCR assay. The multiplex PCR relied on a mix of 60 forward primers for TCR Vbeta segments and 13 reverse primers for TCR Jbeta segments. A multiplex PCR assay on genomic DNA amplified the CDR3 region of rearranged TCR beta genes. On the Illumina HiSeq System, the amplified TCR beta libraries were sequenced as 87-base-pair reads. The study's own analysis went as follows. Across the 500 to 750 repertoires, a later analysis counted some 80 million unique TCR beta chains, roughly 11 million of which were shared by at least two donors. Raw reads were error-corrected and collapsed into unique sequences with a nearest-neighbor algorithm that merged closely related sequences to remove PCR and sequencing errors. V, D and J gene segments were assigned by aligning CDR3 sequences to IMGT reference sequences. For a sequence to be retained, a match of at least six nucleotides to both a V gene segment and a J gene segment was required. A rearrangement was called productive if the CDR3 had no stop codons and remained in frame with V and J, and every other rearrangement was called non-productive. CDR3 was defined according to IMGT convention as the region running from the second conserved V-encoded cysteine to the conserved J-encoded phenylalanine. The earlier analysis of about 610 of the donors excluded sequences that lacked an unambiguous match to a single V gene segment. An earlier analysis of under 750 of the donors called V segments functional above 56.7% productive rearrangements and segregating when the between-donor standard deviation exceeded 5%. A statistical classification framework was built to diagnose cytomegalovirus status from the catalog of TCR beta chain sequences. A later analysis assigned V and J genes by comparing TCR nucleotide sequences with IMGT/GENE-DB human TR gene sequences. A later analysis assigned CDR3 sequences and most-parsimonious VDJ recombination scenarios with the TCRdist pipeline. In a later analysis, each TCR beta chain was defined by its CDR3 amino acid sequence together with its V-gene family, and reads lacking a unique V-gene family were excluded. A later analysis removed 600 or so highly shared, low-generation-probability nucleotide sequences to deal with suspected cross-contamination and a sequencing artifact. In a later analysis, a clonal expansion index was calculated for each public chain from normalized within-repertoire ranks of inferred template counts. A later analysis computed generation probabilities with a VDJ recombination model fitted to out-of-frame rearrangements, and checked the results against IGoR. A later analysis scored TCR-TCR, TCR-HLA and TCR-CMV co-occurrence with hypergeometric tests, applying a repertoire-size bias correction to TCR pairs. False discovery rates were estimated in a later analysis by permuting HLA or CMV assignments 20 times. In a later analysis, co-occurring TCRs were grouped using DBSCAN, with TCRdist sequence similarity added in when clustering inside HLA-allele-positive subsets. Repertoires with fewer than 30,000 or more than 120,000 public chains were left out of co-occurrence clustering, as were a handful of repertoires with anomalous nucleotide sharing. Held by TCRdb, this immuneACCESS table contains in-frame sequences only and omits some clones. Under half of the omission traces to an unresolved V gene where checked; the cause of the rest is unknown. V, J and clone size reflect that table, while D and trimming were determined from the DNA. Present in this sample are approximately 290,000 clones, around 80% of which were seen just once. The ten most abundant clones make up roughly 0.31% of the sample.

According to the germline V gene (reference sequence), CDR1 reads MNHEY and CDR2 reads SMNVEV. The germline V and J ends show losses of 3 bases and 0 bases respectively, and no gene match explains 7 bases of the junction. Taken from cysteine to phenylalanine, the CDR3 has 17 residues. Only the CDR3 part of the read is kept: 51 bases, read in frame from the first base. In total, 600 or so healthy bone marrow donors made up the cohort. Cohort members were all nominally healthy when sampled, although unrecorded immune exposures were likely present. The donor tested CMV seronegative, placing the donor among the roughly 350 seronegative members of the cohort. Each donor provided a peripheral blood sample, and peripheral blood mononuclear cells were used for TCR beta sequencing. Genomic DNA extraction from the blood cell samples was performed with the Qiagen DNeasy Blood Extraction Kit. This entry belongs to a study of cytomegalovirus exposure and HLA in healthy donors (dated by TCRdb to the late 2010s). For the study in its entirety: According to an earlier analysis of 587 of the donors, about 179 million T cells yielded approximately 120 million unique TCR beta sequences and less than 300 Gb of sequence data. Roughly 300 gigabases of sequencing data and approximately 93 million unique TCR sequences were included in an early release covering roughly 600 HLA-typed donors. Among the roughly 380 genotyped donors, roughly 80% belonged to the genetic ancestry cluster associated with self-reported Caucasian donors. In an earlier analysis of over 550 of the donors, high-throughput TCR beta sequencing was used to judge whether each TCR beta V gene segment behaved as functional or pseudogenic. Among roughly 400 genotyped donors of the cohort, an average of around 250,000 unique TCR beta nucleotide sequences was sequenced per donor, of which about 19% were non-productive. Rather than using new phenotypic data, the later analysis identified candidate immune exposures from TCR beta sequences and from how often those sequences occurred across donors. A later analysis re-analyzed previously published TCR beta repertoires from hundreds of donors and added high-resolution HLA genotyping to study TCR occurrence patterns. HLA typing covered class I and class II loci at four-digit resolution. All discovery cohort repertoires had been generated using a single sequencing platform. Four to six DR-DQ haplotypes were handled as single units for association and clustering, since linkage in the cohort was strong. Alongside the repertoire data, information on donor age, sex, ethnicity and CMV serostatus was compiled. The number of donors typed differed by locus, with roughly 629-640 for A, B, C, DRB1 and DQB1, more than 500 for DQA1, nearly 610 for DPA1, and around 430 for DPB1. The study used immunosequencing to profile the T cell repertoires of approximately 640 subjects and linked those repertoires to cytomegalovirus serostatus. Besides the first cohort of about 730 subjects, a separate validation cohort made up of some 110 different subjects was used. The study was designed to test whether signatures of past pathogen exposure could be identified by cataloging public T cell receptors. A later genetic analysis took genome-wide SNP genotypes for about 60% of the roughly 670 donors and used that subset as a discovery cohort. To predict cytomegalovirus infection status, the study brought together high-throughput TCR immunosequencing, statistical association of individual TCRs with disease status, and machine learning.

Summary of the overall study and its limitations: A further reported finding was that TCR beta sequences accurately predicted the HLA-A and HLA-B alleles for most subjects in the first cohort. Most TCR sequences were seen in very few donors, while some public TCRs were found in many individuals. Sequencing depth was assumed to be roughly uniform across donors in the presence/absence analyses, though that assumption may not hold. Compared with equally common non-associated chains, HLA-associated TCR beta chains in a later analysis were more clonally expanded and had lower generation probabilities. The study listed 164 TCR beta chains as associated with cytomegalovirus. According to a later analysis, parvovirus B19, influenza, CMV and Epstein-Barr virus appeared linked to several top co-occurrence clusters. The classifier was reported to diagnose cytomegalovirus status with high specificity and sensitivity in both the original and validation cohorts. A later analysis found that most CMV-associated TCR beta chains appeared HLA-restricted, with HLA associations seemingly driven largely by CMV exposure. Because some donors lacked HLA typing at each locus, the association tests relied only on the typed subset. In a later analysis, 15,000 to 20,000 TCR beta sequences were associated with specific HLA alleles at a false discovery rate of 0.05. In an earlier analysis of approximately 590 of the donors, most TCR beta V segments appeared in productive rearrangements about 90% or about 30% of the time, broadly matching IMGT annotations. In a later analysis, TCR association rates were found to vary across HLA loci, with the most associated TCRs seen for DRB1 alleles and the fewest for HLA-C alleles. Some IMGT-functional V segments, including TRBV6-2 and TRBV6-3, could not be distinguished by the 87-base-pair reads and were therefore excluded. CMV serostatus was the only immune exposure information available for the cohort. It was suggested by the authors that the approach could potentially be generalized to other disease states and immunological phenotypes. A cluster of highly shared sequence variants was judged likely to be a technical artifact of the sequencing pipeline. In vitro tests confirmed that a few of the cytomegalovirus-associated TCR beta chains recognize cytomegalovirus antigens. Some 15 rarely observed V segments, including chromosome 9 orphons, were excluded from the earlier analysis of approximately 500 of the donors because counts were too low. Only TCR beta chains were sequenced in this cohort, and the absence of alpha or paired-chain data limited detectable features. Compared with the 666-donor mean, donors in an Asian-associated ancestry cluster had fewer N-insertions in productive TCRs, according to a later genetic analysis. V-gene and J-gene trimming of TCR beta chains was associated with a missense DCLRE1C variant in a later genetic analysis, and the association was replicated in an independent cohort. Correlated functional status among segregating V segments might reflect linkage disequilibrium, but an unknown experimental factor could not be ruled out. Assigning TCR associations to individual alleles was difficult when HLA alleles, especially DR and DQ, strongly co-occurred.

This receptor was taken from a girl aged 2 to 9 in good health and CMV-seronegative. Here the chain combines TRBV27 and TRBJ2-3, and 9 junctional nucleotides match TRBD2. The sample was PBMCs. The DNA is TGTGCCAGCAGTTTTAGGCTAGCGGGGACTAGCACAGATACGCAGTATTTT. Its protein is CASSFRLAGTSTDTQYF.